This entry features one T cell receptor beta chain sequence. The sample belongs to a study of human CD8 memory T cell subsets. Sequencing libraries of TCR beta were made by UMI-labeled 5' RACE. TCRdb re-called the 5' RACE reads and shows each CDR3 protein once, DNA omitted. This table lists more than 7,500 distinct CDR3 sequences. The CDR3 covers 13 residues. From germline, CDR1 is SQVTM and CDR2 ANQGSEA. The chain combines TRBV29-1 with TRBJ1-1; TCRdb indicates TRBD1, and absent DNA this call remains unverified. The receptor was derived from a human donor in good health. The specimen was CD8+ T cells from PBMCs. CDR3 amino acids: CSVPTGTRTEAFF. Full variable domain (outside the CDR3, taken from reference TRBV29-1 and TRBJ1-1): SAVISQKPSRDICQRGTSLTIQCQVDSQVTMMFWYRQQPGQSLTLIATANQGSEATYESGFVIDKFPISRPNLTFSTLTVSNMSPEDSSIYLCSVPTGTRTEAFFGQGTRLTVV.